Below, 24 T cell receptor beta chains from the same sample are listed, as sequenced in a study of T cell responses to AZD1222 COVID-19 vaccine. The data were produced by immunoSEQ multiplex PCR, yet TCRdb's version contains in-frame clones alone and is incomplete. The sample consists of about 120,000 clones, around nine tenths of them appearing once. The input for sequencing was peripheral blood, taken on day 0 of AZD1222 vaccination. The receptors shown here come from an adult in good health.

V usage is TRBV5-4 and J usage is TRBJ1-4; TRBD1 matches 7 bases. The CDR3 is made up of 15 amino acids. The ends lost 0 bases at V and 7 bases at J; junction bases unmatched: 6. The germline V gene encodes CDR1 SGHNT and CDR2 YYREEE (reference sequence). The CDR3 DNA reads as TGTGCCAGCAGCTTGGATGTAGGGGGCGGTGAAAAACTGTTTTTT. It specifies CASSLDVGGGEKLFF.

The V and J genes are TRBV6-5 and TRBJ2-1; the D gene is possibly TRBD2 (6 bases). Trimming cost V 10 bases and J 12 bases, with 22 bases left between them. The V gene's germline CDR1 is MNHEY and CDR2 SVGAGI. The CDR3 has 13 residues. The CDR3 spells CATRATREGVQFF. CDR3 DNA: TGTGCCACCAGGGCGACTAGAGAGGGAGTGCAGTTCTTC.

CDR3 DNA: TGTGCCAGCAGTGTCGCAGGGATCCCTAATGAAAAACTGTTTTTT. Encoded protein: CASSVAGIPNEKLFF. The V gene is TRBV28, the J gene TRBJ1-4; D is perhaps TRBD1 (5 bases). This CDR3 has 15 residues. Germline assignment: CDR1 MDHEN and CDR2 SYDVKM. Deletions cut 5 bases from V and 3 bases from J, with 13 bases between.

The V call is TRBV5-1, the J call TRBJ1-3; no clear D. The V end was cut by 0 bases, the J end by 2 bases, with 6 bases between. Looked up from germline, CDR1 is SGHRS and CDR2 is YFSETQ. The CDR3 length is 14 residues. The CDR3 DNA sequence: TGCGCCAGCAGCTTGGGACCCGCTGGAAACACCATATATTTT. As protein: CASSLGPAGNTIYF.

This clone occurred once. J is TRBJ2-2 and V is TRBV28; TRBD1 aligns across 9 bases. Losses at the gene ends were 6 bases for V and 6 bases for J; bases not matched to a gene: 11. The CDR3 contains 16 residues. In germline, CDR1 is MDHEN, CDR2 SYDVKM. CDR3 residues: CASRPHRTGASGELFF. CDR3 bases: TGTGCCAGCAGACCCCACCGGACAGGGGCGTCCGGGGAGCTGTTTTTT.

The chain couples TRBV3-1 (or the pseudogene TRBV3-2) to TRBJ1-1; D is perhaps TRBD1 (6 bases). V lost 4 bases to trimming and J lost 6 bases, with 18 bases between them. The CDR3 has 15 residues. Germline V gives CDR1 LGHDT, CDR2 YNNKEL (reference sequence). The CDR3 here is CASSPTPTGTAEAFF. CDR3 DNA sequence: TGTGCCAGCAGCCCAACCCCGACAGGTACCGCTGAAGCTTTCTTT.

This clone appeared once. The chain is built from TRBV13 and TRBJ2-1; 9 bases agree with TRBD2. The CDR3 loop spans 15 amino acids. Trimming cost V 5 bases and J 10 bases; bases outside gene matches: 12. Germline assignment: CDR1 PRHDT and CDR2 FYEKMQ (reference sequence). CDR3 coding DNA: TGTGCCAGCAGCCCCCAGGGGTGGCGGGAGGGCGAGCAGTTCTTC. Translating gives CASSPQGWREGEQFF.

This rearrangement joins TRBV5-1 to TRBJ2-7; 9 nucleotides line up with TRBD1. Germline V gives CDR1 SGHRS, CDR2 YFSETQ. The CDR3 has 16 amino acids. J gave up 7 bases and V 1 base, and 12 bases lay outside the gene matches. This CDR3 reads CASSLLGQGPSWEQYF. CDR3 nucleotide sequence: TGCGCCAGCAGCTTGTTGGGACAGGGCCCGTCTTGGGAGCAGTACTTC.

The chain couples TRBV11-2 to TRBJ1-2; 8 nucleotides align to TRBD1. The CDR3 spans 18 residues. The germline V gene encodes CDR1 SGHAT and CDR2 FQNNGV. V lost 1 base, J lost 6 bases, and 16 bases stayed unmatched. The CDR3 here is CASSLGPSPGQGRDGYTF. The CDR3 nucleotides read TGTGCCAGCAGCTTAGGCCCCTCACCTGGACAGGGAAGGGATGGCTACACCTTC.

The chain joins TRBV7-8 to TRBJ2-7, with D perhaps matching TRBD2 (6 bases). The germline CDR1 and CDR2 sequences are SGHVS and FQNEAQ. V lost 1 base and J 3 bases, leaving 19 bases between the germline ends. There are 17 residues in the CDR3. The CDR3 region is CASSLGPIGSIVYEQYF. In DNA form, the CDR3 reads TGTGCCAGCAGCTTAGGTCCTATCGGGAGTATTGTCTACGAGCAGTACTTC.

The V gene is TRBV6-6, the J gene TRBJ1-1, with D possibly matching TRBD1 (6 bases). V was cut by 6 bases and J by 0 bases, with 17 bases left in between. The germline V gene encodes CDR1 MNHNY and CDR2 SVGAGI (reference sequence). This CDR3 region has 16 residues. The CDR3: CASRGGGSGMNTEAFF. Here the CDR3 DNA reads TGTGCCAGCAGAGGGGGGGGGTCCGGGATGAACACTGAAGCTTTCTTT.

J is TRBJ2-1 and V is TRBV5-1; 12 positions agree with TRBD2. Losses at the gene ends were 0 bases for V and 7 bases for J; bases not matched to a gene: 2. Germline CDR1 SGHRS, CDR2 YFSETQ. The CDR3 spans 15 residues. CDR3 protein: CASSLASGRVNEQFF. In DNA form, the CDR3 reads TGCGCCAGCAGCTTGGCTAGCGGGAGGGTAAATGAGCAGTTCTTC.

This sequence joins TRBV19 and TRBJ2-7; possible D gene TRBD2, 5 bases. The CDR3 loop spans 15 amino acids. Germline V lookup: CDR1 LNHDA, CDR2 SQIVND (reference sequence). V was cut by 1 base and J by 7 bases, with 17 bases left in between. The CDR3 region is CASSIGGLPTGEQYF. The CDR3 region has the DNA TGTGCCAGTAGTATAGGTGGACTGCCGACGGGGGAGCAGTACTTC.

The chain uses TRBV18 and TRBJ2-7; 11 bases align to TRBD2. The CDR3 length is 18 residues. The germline gives CDR1 KGHSH, CDR2 LQKENI. J gave up 2 bases and V 3 bases, and 12 bases lay outside the gene matches. This CDR3 reads CASSPRASGRSFTYEQYF. CDR3 sequence (DNA): TGTGCCAGCTCACCTCGGGCTAGCGGGAGGTCTTTCACCTACGAGCAGTACTTC.

The V call is TRBV19, the J call TRBJ2-5; possibly TRBD1 for D (5 bases). The CDR3 length is 13 residues. The V and J ends lost 5 bases and 5 bases respectively, with 12 bases between them. Germline V gene data show CDR1 as LNHDA and CDR2 as SQIVND (reference sequence). The CDR3 DNA sequence: TGTGCCAGTAGTGTCCAGGGCTTGGAGACCCAGTACTTC. Residues: CASSVQGLETQYF.

The rearrangement joins TRBV11-3 to TRBJ2-1, with a weak D call TRBD1 (5 bases). Trimming cost V 3 bases and J 8 bases, with 17 bases left between them. CDR1 SGHNT and CDR2 YENEEA come from the germline V gene. CDR3 length equals 15 residues. The CDR3 here is CASSLRRTGRDEQFF. The CDR3 DNA follows: TGTGCCAGCAGCTTGAGGAGAACAGGACGGGATGAGCAGTTCTTC. The whole variable domain, filled in from reference TRBV11-3 and TRBJ2-1, reads EAGVVQSPRYKIIEKKQPVAFWCNPISGHNTLYWYLQNLGQGPELLIRYENEEAVDDSQLPKDRFSAERLKGVDSTLKIQPAELGDSAVYLCASSLRRTGRDEQFFGPGTRLTVL.

The chain couples TRBV5-6 to TRBJ2-7; D unresolved. Per the germline V gene, CDR1 is SGHDT and CDR2 is YYEEEE. The V gene lost 3 bases and the J gene lost 0 bases, with 13 bases spanning the gap. This CDR3 comprises 15 residues. The CDR3 bases are TGTGCCAGCAGCTCGTGGACGGGTTCCTCCTACGAGCAGTACTTC. Its protein is CASSSWTGSSYEQYF.

The J gene is TRBJ1-5, the V gene TRBV7-9; D unresolved. This CDR3 has 15 residues. The V end lost 1 base, the J end lost 0 bases, and 7 bases lay between the germline ends. The germline CDR1 and CDR2 sequences are SEHNR and FQNEAQ (reference sequence). CDR3 bases: TGTGCCAGCAGCTTAGACACTAATAGCAATCAGCCCCAGCATTTT. Translated, it gives CASSLDTNSNQPQHF.

This sequence joins TRBV20-1 and TRBJ2-7, with D unclear. The length of the CDR3 is 11 residues. V lost 6 bases and J lost 2, with 8 bases in between. Germline CDR1 and CDR2: DFQATT and SNEGSKA (reference sequence). The CDR3 DNA follows: TGCAGTGCCGGCAGCCCCTACGAGCAGTACTTC. Protein product: CSAGSPYEQYF.

This chain links TRBV10-1 with TRBJ2-1, with D possibly being TRBD2 (6 bases). CDR3 size: 13 residues. V was cut by 2 bases and J by 4 bases, with 6 bases left in between. Per germline, CDR1 WNHNN and CDR2 SYGVQD (reference sequence). This chain's CDR3 is CASSEGTYNEQFF. The CDR3 nucleotides read TGCGCCAGCAGTGAGGGGACTTACAATGAGCAGTTCTTC.

The chain recombines TRBV7-9 with TRBJ2-5; no firm D call. V was clipped by 2 bases and J by 0 bases, with 7 bases between them. There are 14 residues in the CDR3. CDR1 is SEHNR and CDR2 is FQNEAQ in the germline V gene (reference sequence). The CDR3 loop is CASSLREYQETQYF. CDR3 DNA sequence: TGTGCCAGCAGCTTAAGAGAGTACCAAGAGACCCAGTACTTC.

This clone was detected only once. The J gene is TRBJ2-2, the V gene TRBV15; a weak D match, TRBD2 (6 bases). The CDR3 is 16 amino acids. With 0 bases removed from V and 2 bases from J, the gap between germline ends came to 10 bases. Germline-derived CDR1 and CDR2 are LNHNV and YYDKDF (reference sequence). The CDR3 DNA reads TGTGCCACCAGCAGAGATGGGGGGTTAAACACCGGGGAGCTGTTTTTT. Protein: CATSRDGGLNTGELFF.

This sequence joins TRBV19 and TRBJ2-5; TRBD1 matches 8 bases. CDR1 is LNHDA and CDR2 is SQIVND in the germline V gene (reference sequence). Trimming took 6 bases from V and 4 from J; bases not matched to a gene: 13. The CDR3 loop spans 16 amino acids. CDR3 residues: CASRSRGQGAGETQYF. In DNA form, the CDR3 reads TGTGCCAGTAGATCCCGGGGCCAGGGGGCGGGAGAGACCCAGTACTTC.

This sequence joins TRBV7-2 and TRBJ2-3; TRBD1 agrees at 10 bases. The CDR3 is 16 amino acids. With V trimmed by 3 bases and J by 1 base, 4 bases remained unmatched. Germline V CDR1 and CDR2: SGHTA, FQGNSA. The chain's CDR3 is CASSLGQGLGTDTQYF. The CDR3 bases are TGTGCCAGCAGCTTGGGACAGGGGCTCGGCACAGATACGCAGTATTTT.